The 6 T cell receptor beta chains below all came from one sample that was sequenced in a study of blood T cell repertoires in COVID-19. Assay used: immunoSEQ multiplex PCR; TCRdb lists only in-frame clones, some missing. The table lists about 140,000 clones, around 83% of them singletons. Sequencing was carried out using peripheral blood. The receptors were sampled from a man between 60 and 70 years old with active or convalescent COVID-19.

The chain uses TRBV2 and TRBJ2-1; the D gene is possibly TRBD1 (6 bases). Trimming shortened V by 6 bases and J by 4 bases, and 25 bases separated the two germline ends. Germline CDR1 and CDR2: SNHLY and FYNNEI. The CDR3 covers 18 residues. CDR3 nucleotides: TGTGCCAGCAGGACGGAAATCACAGGGACGAAGACTTACAATGAGCAGTTCTTC. Its translation is CASRTEITGTKTYNEQFF.

This chain uses TRBV9 with TRBJ1-2, with D unclear. V dropped 0 bases and J dropped 4 bases, with 7 bases sitting between them. CDR1 and CDR2 from the germline V gene are SGDLS and YYNGEE. This CDR3 region has 13 residues. As DNA, the CDR3 is TGTGCCAGCAGCGTAGACGGGAGCTATGGCTACACCTTC. It translates to CASSVDGSYGYTF.

This clone was seen only once. The V call is TRBV4-2, the J call TRBJ1-3; 8 positions agree with TRBD1. V was clipped by 0 bases and J by 2 bases; unmatched bases: 0. The CDR3 spans 15 residues. CDR1 LGHNA and CDR2 YNFKEQ come from the germline V gene. The CDR3, as DNA: TGTGCCAGCAGCCAAGACAGGGGGCCTGGAAACACCATATATTTT. Its translation is CASSQDRGPGNTIYF.

This chain uses TRBV10-2 with TRBJ2-5; 7 nucleotides align to TRBD1. The junction had 8 bases not matched to a gene; V was cut back by 8 bases and J by 5 bases. Germline loops: CDR1 WSHSY, CDR2 SAAADI. The CDR3 covers 13 residues. This chain's CDR3 is CASLEGARETQYF. DNA for the CDR3: TGCGCCAGCTTAGAGGGGGCCCGGGAGACCCAGTACTTC.

This clone was counted between two and nine times. This chain links TRBV5-1 with TRBJ2-1, with D unclear. CDR1 and CDR2 (germline): SGHRS, YFSETQ. Between the trimmed V and J ends, which lost 0 bases and 4 bases, there was a span of 20 bases. The length of the CDR3 is 18 residues. Here the CDR3 DNA reads TGCGCCAGCAGCTTGGTATTCTCTCCAGTCAACACATACAATGAGCAGTTCTTC. It yields the protein CASSLVFSPVNTYNEQFF.

The V call is TRBV7-9, the J call TRBJ1-5, with 9 positions matching TRBD1. Germline V lookup: CDR1 SEHNR, CDR2 FQNEAQ (reference sequence). CDR3 size: 14 residues. V shed 5 bases, J shed 8 bases, and the junction held 7 bases outside the gene matches. This CDR3 reads CASSLGQGAKPQHF. The CDR3 nucleotides are TGTGCCAGCAGCCTGGGACAGGGTGCCAAGCCCCAGCATTTT.